This T cell receptor beta chain was captured by sequencing in a study of blood T cell repertoires in COVID-19. The overall study: The United States, Italy and Spain supplied acute and convalescent COVID-19 samples.

Recruits, aged roughly 18 to 100 years, lived in approximately 26 US areas. TCRdb's table, derived via immunoSEQ multiplex PCR, lists solely in-frame clones and lacks some. The sample includes a few hundred thousand clones, around 90% seen only once; the top ten take around 6%. Per germline, CDR1 MGHDK and CDR2 SYGVNS. This CDR3 is 13 amino acids long. The V and J ends lost 0 bases and 4 bases respectively, with 3 bases between them. The clonotype comes from a woman aged 25 to 45 who had recovered from COVID-19. The sample comprised PBMCs or T cells enriched from blood (not recorded which). The chain carries TRBV25-1 and TRBJ2-2; no clear D gene. The CDR3 nucleotides are TGTGCCAGCAGTGAATACAGCACCGGGGAGCTGTTTTTT. Amino acids: CASSEYSTGELFF.